Sequencing of this T cell receptor (beta chain) was carried out in a study of blood T cells in healthy people across ages. Study details: Capturing about one barcoded beta molecule per two T cells was achieved by template switching.

The CDR3 has 15 amino acids. Germline CDR1 reads SEHNR; CDR2 reads FQNEAQ (reference sequence). Trimming stripped 5 bases from V and 0 bases from J, with 12 bases between. Regarding the study as a whole: Unsorted PBMC input precluded a conclusive naive versus antigen-experienced comparison.

Healthy individuals of Caucasian origin from Russia, aged roughly 6 to 100, served as donors. A second PCR of 7 to 11 cycles used a sample-barcoded 5' primer and a J-beta primer mix. Each CDR3 protein gets one entry after TCRdb re-called the 5' RACE reads with MiXCR. The sample lists about 970,000 distinct CDR3 sequences; roughly half were seen once. This clonotype was counted only a few times. The target antigen is unknown. This sequence originates from an older woman in good health. Sequences were obtained from blood. The chain recombines TRBV7-9 with TRBJ2-3; D perhaps matches TRBD1 (6 bases). CDR3 in DNA: TGTGCCAGCAGCGGACGGGACATGAGCACAGATACGCAGTATTTT. Its translation is CASSGRDMSTDTQYF.